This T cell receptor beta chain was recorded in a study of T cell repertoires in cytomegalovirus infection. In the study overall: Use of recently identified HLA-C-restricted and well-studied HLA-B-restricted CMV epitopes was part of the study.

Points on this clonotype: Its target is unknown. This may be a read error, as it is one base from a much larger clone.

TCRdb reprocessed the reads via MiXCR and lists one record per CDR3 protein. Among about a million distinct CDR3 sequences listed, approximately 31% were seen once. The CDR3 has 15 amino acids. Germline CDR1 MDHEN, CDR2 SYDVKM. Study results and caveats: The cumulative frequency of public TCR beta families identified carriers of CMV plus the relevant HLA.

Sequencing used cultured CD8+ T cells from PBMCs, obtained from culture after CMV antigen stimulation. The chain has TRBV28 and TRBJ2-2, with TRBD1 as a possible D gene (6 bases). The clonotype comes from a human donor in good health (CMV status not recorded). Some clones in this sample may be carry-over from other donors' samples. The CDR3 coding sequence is TGTGCCAGCAGTTTTTCCAGGGGAAGAACCGGGGAGCGGTTTTTT. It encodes CASSFSRGRTGERFF. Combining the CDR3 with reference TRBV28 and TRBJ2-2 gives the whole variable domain DVKVTQSSRYLVKRTGEKVFLECVQDMDHENMFWYRQDPGLGLRLIYFSYDVKMKEKGDIPEGYSVSREKKERFSLILESASTNQTSMYLCASSFSRGRTGERFFGEGSRLTVL.